This T cell receptor (beta chain) was identified in a study of chemoradiotherapy in HPV16-positive cancers. Between the trimmed V and J ends, which lost 1 base and 3 bases, there was a span of 6 bases. The CDR3 is 13 residues long. Germline V gene data show CDR1 as LGHNA and CDR2 as YNFKEQ. This table comes from immunoSEQ multiplex PCR, and its TCRdb copy is limited to in-frame clones, with some not included. The table includes around 3,500 clones, about 76% detected once. This material was obtained from a patient who underwent chemoradiotherapy. The rearrangement joins TRBV4-2 to TRBJ1-2, with unresolved D. This clonotype was sampled from a human donor with HPV-associated anogenital cancer. The CDR3 DNA follows: TGTGCCAGCAGCCAAGTGGAGGACTATGGCTACACCTTC. The encoded protein is CASSQVEDYGYTF.